The sequence of this T cell receptor beta chain was determined in a study of T cells in Graves' hyperthyroidism and ophthalmopathy. TCR beta CDR3 region amplification was performed from RNA transcripts. During a first-round RT-PCR of the TCR CDR3, the HTBI primer set was used. TCRdb re-called the multiplex PCR reads with MiXCR, one entry per CDR3 protein. The repertoire holds under 650,000 distinct CDR3 sequences, roughly 17% seen once, with less than 4.5% in the top ten. The PBMCs were sourced from fresh peripheral blood (more than 8.5 ml). There are 14 residues in the CDR3. Germline values: CDR1 MDHEN, CDR2 SYDVKM. V shed 3 bases and J shed 10 bases, with 13 bases lying between them. This clonotype was recorded many times. Its antigen is still unknown. General study findings and limits: Most thyroid clonotypes that were expanded above 0.001 also turned up in blood.

Sequenced sample: blood. This receptor was obtained from a woman under 40 with Graves' hyperthyroidism. The chain links TRBV28 to TRBJ1-6; D is ambiguous. CDR3 residues: CASSFYRTKSPLHF. CDR3 DNA: TGTGCCAGCAGTTTCTATCGGACGAAGTCACCCCTCCACTTT.